Following are 14 T cell receptor beta chains from one sample sequenced in a study of cytomegalovirus exposure and HLA in healthy donors. TCRdb's copy holds only in-frame clones and misses some; the assay was immunoSEQ multiplex PCR. Found here are some 170,000 clones, 85% to 90% of them singletons; the top ten hold roughly 1.3%. The sample taken for sequencing was PBMCs. Receptor source: a woman between 25 and 40 years old in good health and CMV-seronegative.

The chain recombines TRBV9 with TRBJ2-3; D is undetermined. V lost 2 bases to trimming and J lost 4 bases, with 8 bases between them. The CDR3 runs to 13 residues. Germline CDR1 is SGDLS and CDR2 is YYNGEE. CDR3 residues: CASSVEAADTQYF. CDR3 DNA sequence: TGTGCCAGCAGCGTTGAAGCTGCAGATACGCAGTATTTT.

This chain joins TRBV6-1 and TRBJ1-2, with no clear D. Between the trimmed V and J ends, which lost 2 bases and 7 bases, there was a span of 8 bases. The CDR3 totals 12 residues. The germline CDR1 and CDR2 sequences are MNHNS and SASEGT. The CDR3 region has the DNA TGTGCCAGCAGTGAACCCGCGGGTGGCTACACCTTC. Its protein product is CASSEPAGGYTF.

The rearrangement joins TRBV9 to TRBJ2-1, with TRBD2 identical over 7 bases. Germline values: CDR1 SGDLS, CDR2 YYNGEE. V dropped 0 bases and J dropped 4; count of bases not matched to a gene: 4. The CDR3 covers 15 residues. DNA of the CDR3: TGTGCCAGCAGCGTAGTCAGCGGGGCTTACAATGAGCAGTTCTTC. Translating it yields CASSVVSGAYNEQFF.

The chain employs TRBV9 and TRBJ1-3, with a possible D match to TRBD1 (6 bases). Germline CDR1 and CDR2: SGDLS and YYNGEE. V was clipped by 2 bases and J by 0 bases, with 18 bases between them. The CDR3 spans 18 residues. This CDR3 reads CASSVLGGADSSGNTIYF. In nucleotides, the CDR3 is TGTGCCAGCAGCGTGTTGGGGGGGGCGGACAGCTCTGGAAACACCATATATTTT. The variable domain in full, completed from reference TRBV9 and TRBJ1-3, reads DSGVTQTPKHLITATGQRVTLRCSPRSGDLSVYWYQQSLDQGLQFLIQYYNGEERAKGNILERFSAQQFPDLHSELNLSSLELGDSALYFCASSVLGGADSSGNTIYFGEGSWLTVV.

This chain uses TRBV6-5 with TRBJ1-1; D uncertain. V was cut by 5 bases and J by 1 base, with 8 bases left in between. This CDR3 has 13 amino acids. Germline CDR1 reads MNHEY; CDR2 reads SVGAGI. CDR3 sequence (DNA): TGTGCCAGCAGTACGGGTACGAACACTGAAGCTTTCTTT. It encodes CASSTGTNTEAFF.

In this sample, this clone turned up once. This rearrangement joins TRBV7-6 to TRBJ1-4; no clear D. The germline V gene encodes CDR1 SGHVS and CDR2 FNYEAQ. Trimming cost V 4 bases and J 8 bases, with 11 bases left between them. CDR3 length: 13 residues. The CDR3 loop reads CASSSSYVEKLFF. The CDR3 nucleotides read TGTGCCAGCAGCTCCTCCTACGTGGAAAAACTGTTTTTT.

The chain combines TRBV5-4 with TRBJ1-2; weak D call: TRBD1 (6 bases). V lost 4 bases and J 4 bases, leaving 17 bases between the germline ends. This CDR3 is 15 amino acids long. The germline CDR1 and CDR2 sequences are SGHNT and YYREEE (reference sequence). The CDR3 sequence is CASSTGTPSPYGYTF. In nucleotides, the CDR3 is TGTGCCAGCAGCACCGGGACACCGAGTCCCTATGGCTACACCTTC.

The CDR3: CASSQNPGTGSSPLHF. CDR3 DNA sequence: TGTGCCAGCAGCCAGAATCCCGGGACTGGTAGTTCACCCCTCCACTTT. The chain has TRBV5-4 and TRBJ1-6, with D possibly being TRBD1 (5 bases). The CDR3 loop spans 16 amino acids. Between the trimmed V and J ends, which lost 4 bases and 9 bases, there was a span of 20 bases. Germline assignment: CDR1 SGHNT and CDR2 YYREEE (reference sequence).

Here the CDR3 reads CASSKGGGPSMNTEAFF. The CDR3 DNA follows: TGTGCCAGTAGTAAAGGTGGAGGGCCCTCAATGAACACTGAAGCTTTCTTT. V and J are TRBV19 and TRBJ1-1; D ambiguous. Germline CDR1 reads LNHDA; CDR2 reads SQIVND (reference sequence). The germline V and J ends were trimmed by 4 bases and 0 bases, with 18 bases remaining between them. This CDR3 comprises 17 residues.

V and J are TRBV2 and TRBJ1-2; 7 bases line up with TRBD1. The CDR3 covers 11 residues. V shed 6 bases, J shed 8 bases, and the junction held 3 bases outside the gene matches. CDR1 is SNHLY and CDR2 is FYNNEI in the germline V gene. The CDR3 sequence: CASRPGGGYTF. The CDR3 nucleotides read TGTGCCAGCAGACCAGGGGGAGGCTACACCTTC.

The V call is TRBV19, the J call TRBJ2-3; TRBD1 is a possible D gene (6 bases). V was pared by 4 bases and J by 5 bases, with 13 bases between. Looked up from germline, CDR1 is LNHDA and CDR2 is SQIVND (reference sequence). The CDR3 is 14 amino acids. The CDR3 loop is CASSTTGSKDTQYF. The CDR3 DNA reads TGTGCCAGTAGTACTACAGGGTCGAAAGATACGCAGTATTTT.

The rearrangement joins TRBV14 to TRBJ2-5; 10 nucleotides agree with TRBD1. This CDR3 has 15 residues. V dropped 4 bases and J dropped 4; count of bases not matched to a gene: 6. Germline CDR1 is SGHDN and CDR2 is FVKESK. CDR3 region: CASSLGQGPRETQYF. The CDR3 DNA reads TGTGCCAGCAGCCTGGGACAGGGGCCCCGAGAGACCCAGTACTTC. The whole variable domain, remainder taken from reference TRBV14 and TRBJ2-5, is EAGVTQFPSHSVIEKGQTVTLRCDPISGHDNLYWYRRVMGKEIKFLLHFVKESKQDESGMPNNRFLAERTGGTYSTLKVQPAELEDSGVYFCASSLGQGPRETQYFGPGTRLLVL.

The V call is TRBV14, the J call TRBJ2-1; D call uncertain. The V gene's germline CDR1 is SGHDN and CDR2 FVKESK. CDR3 length equals 15 residues. V gave up 2 bases and J gave up 5 bases, with 13 bases separating them. The CDR3 region is CASSQRDGQHNEQFF. DNA for the CDR3: TGTGCCAGCAGCCAACGTGATGGGCAGCACAATGAGCAGTTCTTC. The full variable domain, with the rest looked up from reference TRBV14 and TRBJ2-1, is EAGVTQFPSHSVIEKGQTVTLRCDPISGHDNLYWYRRVMGKEIKFLLHFVKESKQDESGMPNNRFLAERTGGTYSTLKVQPAELEDSGVYFCASSQRDGQHNEQFFGPGTRLTVL.

The chain combines TRBV6-5 with TRBJ2-2, with TRBD2 identical over 8 bases. CDR1 and CDR2 (germline): MNHEY, SVGAGI. CDR3 length equals 15 residues. Trimming cost V 4 bases and J 5 bases; bases outside gene matches: 6. CDR3 DNA: TGTGCCAGCAGTTCCCCGGGACTAGGAACCGGGGAGCTGTTTTTT. Translating gives CASSSPGLGTGELFF.